The 25 T cell receptor beta chains below were found in one sample sequenced in a study of long-term antiretroviral therapy in people with HIV. At survey level, the immunoSEQ assay was run in its v3.0 version. Measured with immunoSEQ multiplex PCR; TCRdb has only the in-frame clones, and not every one. This repertoire shows about 18,000 clones, approximately 80% found once; its top ten account for 18%. Material: unsorted PBMCs, obtained 0.6 years after starting antiretroviral therapy. The source of these receptors is a woman under 30 with HIV.

The V gene is TRBV4-1, the J gene TRBJ1-6, with a possible D match to TRBD1 (5 bases). Germline assignment: CDR1 MGHRA and CDR2 YSYEKL. CDR3 length equals 14 residues. Trimming left V 0 bases short and J 9 bases short, with 9 bases between. CDR3 in amino acids: CASSQEGAGSPLHF. The DNA of the CDR3 is TGCGCCAGCAGCCAAGAAGGGGCAGGTTCACCCCTCCACTTT.

The CDR3 loop is CASSPRAAGDSEQYF. The CDR3 DNA is TGTGCCAGCAGCCCCCGGGCAGCGGGGGATAGCGAGCAGTACTTC. This chain uses TRBV7-2 with TRBJ2-7, with 8 bases that match TRBD2. V lost 5 bases, J lost 6 bases, and 12 bases stayed unmatched. This CDR3 contains 15 residues. Germline V CDR1 and CDR2: SGHTA, FQGNSA.

This clone has just one count. V gene TRBV18 combines with J gene TRBJ2-7, with 13 bases identical to TRBD2. After removal of 3 bases from V and 5 bases from J, the junction contained 4 bases not matched to a gene. CDR1 and CDR2 (germline): KGHSH, LQKENI. CDR3 length: 15 residues. The CDR3 reads CASSPGLAGDNEQYF. The CDR3 nucleotides are TGTGCCAGCTCACCCGGACTAGCGGGAGATAACGAGCAGTACTTC.

The chain joins TRBV30 to TRBJ2-1; 14 bases are a match to TRBD2. Germline V gives CDR1 GTSNPN, CDR2 SVGIG (reference sequence). The CDR3 runs to 15 residues. V lost 5 bases and J lost 9; bases outside the gene matches: 9. The CDR3 region has the DNA TGTGCCTGGGCGAGACTAGCGGGAGGGCCTAGTGAGCAGTTCTTC. This sequence encodes CAWARLAGGPSEQFF.

The chain combines TRBV20-1 with TRBJ2-7, with D uncertain. V was trimmed by 0 bases and J by 6 bases, leaving 6 bases between them. The germline V gene encodes CDR1 DFQATT and CDR2 SNEGSKA (reference sequence). This CDR3 region has 11 residues. In nucleotides, the CDR3 is TGCAGTGCTAGAGATTCCCGCGAGCAGTACTTC. It specifies CSARDSREQYF.

The gene calls are TRBV30 and TRBJ1-5; D is uncertain. Trimming shortened V by 5 bases and J by 3 bases, and 8 bases separated the two germline ends. CDR1 and CDR2 (germline): GTSNPN, SVGIG (reference sequence). The CDR3 is 12 residues long. CDR3 nucleotide sequence: TGTGCCTGGGTTAAACCCAATCAGCCCCAGCATTTT. As protein: CAWVKPNQPQHF.

The chain is built from TRBV6-5 and TRBJ2-7; either TRBD1 or TRBD2 may fit D (5 bases each). The V and J ends lost 5 bases and 7 bases respectively, with 18 bases between them. Germline V gene data show CDR1 as MNHEY and CDR2 as SVGAGI. The CDR3 has 14 amino acids. CDR3 bases: TGTGCCAGCAGTCCCCCTGCAGGGACCCAGGAGCAGTACTTC. Protein product: CASSPPAGTQEQYF.

This clone was recorded only once. This chain joins TRBV5-1 and TRBJ1-1, with D maybe TRBD1 (6 bases). The CDR3 is made up of 15 amino acids. V was cut by 1 base and J by 3 bases, with 13 bases left in between. The V gene's germline CDR1 is SGHRS and CDR2 YFSETQ. The CDR3, as DNA: TGCGCCAGCAGCTTGTCAGGGGCAAGCGACACTGAAGCTTTCTTT. Amino acid sequence: CASSLSGASDTEAFF.

The chain couples TRBV5-1 to TRBJ1-1; 9 positions match TRBD1. Germline V gene sequence: CDR1 SGHRS, CDR2 YFSETQ. Trimming cost V 5 bases and J 4 bases; bases outside gene matches: 9. This CDR3 region has 15 residues. The CDR3 reads CASRGTGGAGTEAFF. CDR3 DNA: TGCGCCAGCAGGGGAACAGGGGGCGCGGGCACTGAAGCTTTCTTT.

The rearrangement links TRBV28 to TRBJ2-1, with 12 bases fitting TRBD2. The trim removed 3 bases at V and 4 bases at J, leaving 7 bases unmatched. Germline CDR1 MDHEN, CDR2 SYDVKM. CDR3 length: 17 residues. The DNA for the CDR3 is TGTGCCAGCAGTTTGGGGCTAGCGGGAGGGATATACAATGAGCAGTTCTTC. It codes for CASSLGLAGGIYNEQFF. Together with reference TRBV28 and TRBJ2-1, the CDR3 gives the full variable domain: DVKVTQSSRYLVKRTGEKVFLECVQDMDHENMFWYRQDPGLGLRLIYFSYDVKMKEKGDIPEGYSVSREKKERFSLILESASTNQTSMYLCASSLGLAGGIYNEQFFGPGTRLTVL.

The rearrangement joins TRBV6-1 to TRBJ2-1; D is unresolved. The CDR3 covers 13 residues. V lost 3 bases and J 9 bases, leaving 12 bases between the germline ends. Per germline, CDR1 MNHNS and CDR2 SASEGT. CDR3 sequence: CASSDGAASEQFF. CDR3 in DNA: TGTGCCAGCAGTGACGGTGCGGCTAGTGAGCAGTTCTTC.

This chain connects TRBV7-9 to TRBJ2-5, with 10 nucleotides matching TRBD1. The CDR3 covers 15 residues. CDR1 is SEHNR, CDR2 FQNEAQ, per germline (reference sequence). The ends lost 3 bases at V and 3 bases at J; junction bases unmatched: 4. The CDR3 DNA follows: TGTGCCAGCAGCTTGTTGGGGACAGGGGAAGAGACCCAGTACTTC. This gives the protein CASSLLGTGEETQYF.

The CDR3 protein is CASSGTRSTDTQYF. CDR3 coding DNA: TGTGCCAGCAGCGGGACCCGTAGCACAGATACGCAGTATTTT. The chain couples TRBV9 to TRBJ2-3; no reliable D call. The CDR3 has 14 amino acids. Germline CDR1 SGDLS, CDR2 YYNGEE. The V gene lost 3 bases and the J gene lost 0 bases, with 8 bases spanning the gap.

The chain combines TRBV15 with TRBJ1-1; D is possibly TRBD1 (5 bases). This CDR3 is built from 14 residues. Germline V gene lookup returns CDR1 LNHNV and CDR2 YYDKDF (reference sequence). The V end lost 1 base, the J end lost 5 bases, and 11 bases lay between the germline ends. The CDR3, as DNA: TGTGCCACCAGCAGAGCAGGGTTCTGGACTGAAGCTTTCTTT. This gives the protein CATSRAGFWTEAFF.

The J gene is TRBJ1-1, the V gene TRBV5-1; the D gene is possibly TRBD1 (6 bases). Trimming took 3 bases from V and 3 from J, leaving 21 bases between them. The CDR3 covers 17 residues. Germline lookup yields CDR1 SGHRS and CDR2 YFSETQ. CDR3 in DNA: TGCGCCAGCAGCTACAGCCCTGTGGGGGGGGGCGACACTGAAGCTTTCTTT. This codes for CASSYSPVGGGDTEAFF.

This sequence joins TRBV28 and TRBJ2-1, with D perhaps matching TRBD2 (6 bases). Trimming shortened V by 1 base and J by 3 bases, and 7 bases separated the two germline ends. CDR1 is MDHEN and CDR2 is SYDVKM in the germline V gene. The CDR3 runs 14 residues. Written as DNA, the CDR3 is TGTGCCAGCAGTTTATTGCGGGACTACAATGAGCAGTTCTTC. It is translated as CASSLLRDYNEQFF.

The chain recombines TRBV5-1 with TRBJ1-2, with D possibly matching TRBD1 (5 bases). Trimming took 6 bases from V and 4 from J, leaving 13 bases between them. This CDR3 has 13 residues. From germline, CDR1 is SGHRS and CDR2 YFSETQ. CDR3 in DNA: TGCGCCAGCACCAGCGACAGCCCCTATGGCTACACCTTC. It yields the protein CASTSDSPYGYTF.

This chain joins TRBV5-1 and TRBJ2-1, with TRBD2 matching 9 bases. The germline V gene encodes CDR1 SGHRS and CDR2 YFSETQ. The CDR3 extends over 16 amino acids. V dropped 0 bases and J dropped 7; count of bases not matched to a gene: 8. The CDR3 nucleotides read TGCGCCAGCAGCTTGGAGTCTAGCGGGATGGGGAATGAGCAGTTCTTC. This sequence encodes CASSLESSGMGNEQFF.

Comment on this clone: A much larger clone lies one base from this, so it may be a read error. Other DNA sequences in the sample encode the same CDR3. This chain links TRBV6-5 with TRBJ2-7; the D is unclear. The CDR3 is made up of 14 amino acids. Per the germline V gene, CDR1 is MNHEY and CDR2 is SVGAGI. The ends were cut back, 0 bases at V and 1 base at J, with 7 bases in the middle. The CDR3 bases are TGTGCCAGCAGTTACTCTCAGGCGTCCTACGAGCAGTACTTC. Its protein is CASSYSQASYEQYF.

The chain is built from TRBV7-9 and TRBJ1-3, with 8 bases that match TRBD1. The CDR3 contains 14 residues. V shed 8 bases and J 4 bases; nucleotides not matched to a gene: 7. The germline gives CDR1 SEHNR, CDR2 FQNEAQ (reference sequence). Here the CDR3 reads CASGQGARGNTIYF. CDR3 nucleotides: TGTGCCAGCGGGCAGGGGGCGCGGGGAAACACCATATATTTT. Using reference TRBV7-9 and TRBJ1-3 for the parts outside the CDR3, the full variable domain is DTGVSQNPRHKITKRGQNVTFRCDPISEHNRLYWYRQTLGQGPEFLTYFQNEAQLEKSRLLSDRFSAERPKGSFSTLEIQRTEQGDSAMYLCASGQGARGNTIYFGEGSWLTVV.

The rearrangement uses TRBV19 and TRBJ1-1, with D maybe TRBD1 (6 bases). The germline V gene has CDR1 LNHDA and CDR2 SQIVND (reference sequence). V shed 10 bases and J shed 5 bases, with 17 bases lying between them. The CDR3 is made up of 13 amino acids. The CDR3 region has the DNA TGTGCCACTAGGGGGGGTGAAGGGACTGAAGCTTTCTTT. This translates into CATRGGEGTEAFF.

The chain joins TRBV10-3 to TRBJ1-2, with D perhaps matching TRBD1 (5 bases). CDR3 length: 14 amino acids. With 2 bases removed from V and 4 bases from J, the gap between germline ends came to 11 bases. In germline, CDR1 is ENHRY, CDR2 SYGVKD. CDR3 bases: TGTGCCATCAGTGAGACAGGTGAATTCTATGGCTACACCTTC. It specifies CAISETGEFYGYTF.

The chain carries TRBV7-9 and TRBJ2-5; D not resolved. The V gene's germline CDR1 is SEHNR and CDR2 FQNEAQ (reference sequence). This CDR3 contains 11 residues. V was pared by 5 bases and J by 5 bases, with 6 bases between. CDR3 amino acids: CASSRQETQYF. The CDR3 nucleotides read TGTGCCAGCAGCCGGCAGGAGACCCAGTACTTC.

This clone was seen a single time. V and J are TRBV4-3 and TRBJ2-3, with TRBD2 matching 7 bases. With V trimmed by 0 bases and J by 4 bases, 4 bases remained unmatched. Germline CDR1 and CDR2: LGHNA and YSLEER. This CDR3 has 15 amino acids. CDR3 sequence (DNA): TGCGCCAGCAGCCAAGATGACGGGGGGTCAGATACGCAGTATTTT. Translated: CASSQDDGGSDTQYF.

The chain carries TRBV5-5 and TRBJ1-1; no reliable D call. This CDR3 comprises 14 residues. Trimming took off 0 bases at V and 1 base at J, with 7 bases between the two ends. Germline CDR1 and CDR2: SGHKS and YYEKEE (reference sequence). The DNA of the CDR3 is TGTGCCAGCAGCTTGGAACCAGAGAACACTGAAGCTTTCTTT. It codes for CASSLEPENTEAFF. Combining the CDR3 with reference TRBV5-5 and TRBJ1-1 gives the whole variable domain DAGVTQSPTHLIKTRGQQVTLRCSPISGHKSVSWYQQVLGQGPQFIFQYYEKEERGRGNFPDRFSARQFPNYSSELNVNALLLGDSALYLCASSLEPENTEAFFGQGTRLTVV.